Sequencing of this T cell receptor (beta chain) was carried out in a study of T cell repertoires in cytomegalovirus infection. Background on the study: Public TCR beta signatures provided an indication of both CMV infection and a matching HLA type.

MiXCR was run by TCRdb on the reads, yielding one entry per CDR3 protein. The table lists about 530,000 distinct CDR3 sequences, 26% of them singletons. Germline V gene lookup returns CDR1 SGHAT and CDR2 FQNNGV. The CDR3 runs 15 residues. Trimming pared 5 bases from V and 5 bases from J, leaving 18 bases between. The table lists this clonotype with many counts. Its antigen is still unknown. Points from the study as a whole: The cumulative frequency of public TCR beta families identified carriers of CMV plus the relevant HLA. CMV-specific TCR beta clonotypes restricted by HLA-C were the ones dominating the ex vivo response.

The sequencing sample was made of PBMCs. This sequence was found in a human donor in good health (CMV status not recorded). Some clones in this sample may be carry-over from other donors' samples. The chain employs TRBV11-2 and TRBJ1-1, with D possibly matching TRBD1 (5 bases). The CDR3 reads CASSRSSGQGTEAFF. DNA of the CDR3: TGTGCCAGCAGCCGTTCGTCAGGCCAGGGAACTGAAGCTTTCTTT.